The 7 T cell receptor beta chains reported below all come from one sample, sequenced in a study of graft-versus-host responses after intestinal transplantation. Sequencing used immunoSEQ multiplex PCR; TCRdb keeps in-frame clones, though not all of them. The repertoire holds more than 20,000 clones, roughly 80% seen once, with around 1.1% in the top ten. Sequences were derived from PBMCs, sampled 28 days after intestinal transplant. The receptors here all came from a human patient who received an intestinal transplant, so some T cells may come from the graft donor.

This chain uses TRBV5-3 with TRBJ2-7, with 11 bases fitting TRBD1. TRBV5-3 qualifies as an ORF whose function is uncertain. This CDR3 is built from 15 residues. The V segment lost 4 bases and the J segment 0 bases; nucleotides outside the gene matches: 3. The DNA for the CDR3 is TGTGCCAGAAGCCCAGGGACAGGGGGCTCCTACGAGCAGTACTTC. Translating gives CARSPGTGGSYEQYF.

The rearrangement links TRBV20-1 to TRBJ2-5, with no clear D. This CDR3 has 11 amino acids. The germline V gene encodes CDR1 DFQATT and CDR2 SNEGSKA (reference sequence). V was shortened by 3 bases and J by 2 bases, with 4 bases between the two germline ends. The CDR3 sequence: CSARLQETQYF. The CDR3, as DNA: TGCAGTGCTAGGCTGCAAGAGACCCAGTACTTC.

The chain joins TRBV2 to TRBJ2-5, with D possibly being TRBD2 (6 bases). CDR3 length equals 17 residues. V gave up 0 bases and J gave up 2 bases, with 16 bases separating them. The V gene's germline CDR1 is SNHLY and CDR2 FYNNEI. CDR3 nucleotide sequence: TGTGCCAGCAGTGAAGCCCCTGCCGGGACTCTTCAAGAGACCCAGTACTTC. Protein: CASSEAPAGTLQETQYF.

The chain couples TRBV6-4 to TRBJ2-3; weak D call: TRBD2 (6 bases). Per germline, CDR1 MRHNA and CDR2 SNTAGT. The CDR3 has 13 residues. V lost 1 base to trimming and J lost 6 bases, with 8 bases between them. The chain's CDR3 is CASSDFGTDTQYF. In nucleotides, the CDR3 is TGTGCCAGCAGTGACTTCGGGACTGATACGCAGTATTTT.

In its sample, this clone was seen once. This chain links TRBV12-5 with TRBJ1-1; D is possibly TRBD1 (6 bases). Trimming pared 0 bases from V and 11 bases from J, leaving 16 bases between. The germline CDR1 and CDR2 sequences are LGHNT and FRNRAP. This CDR3 is 14 amino acids long. As DNA, the CDR3 is TGTGCTAGTGGTTTGGTACAGGGCAGGGGTAGGGCTTTCTTT. Protein product: CASGLVQGRGRAFF.

The chain recombines TRBV5-1 with TRBJ1-5; tentative D call: TRBD1 (5 bases). CDR3 size: 15 residues. Germline V lookup: CDR1 SGHRS, CDR2 YFSETQ. The V end lost 3 bases, the J end lost 4 bases, and 14 bases lay between the germline ends. The CDR3 DNA reads as TGCGCCAGCAGCTACACGGGACGTCGGAATCAGCCCCAGCATTTT. It yields the protein CASSYTGRRNQPQHF.

The V and J genes are TRBV20-1 and TRBJ1-1; no definite D call. Germline V gives CDR1 DFQATT, CDR2 SNEGSKA (reference sequence). The CDR3 spans 11 residues. Trimming removed 0 bases at V and 4 bases at J, with 3 bases between. The CDR3 coding sequence is TGCAGTGCTAGAGATCTCACTGAAGCTTTCTTT. Translated: CSARDLTEAFF.